A single sample gave rise to the 23 T cell receptor beta chains below, sequenced in a study of CD8 T cells in ankylosing spondylitis. TCRdb reanalysed the 5' RACE reads using MiXCR and keeps one entry per CDR3 protein. The table lists 45,000 to 60,000 distinct CDR3 sequences, 6.5% to 9% of them singletons. Sequenced sample: blood, either unsorted or a sorted T cell fraction (not recorded which). The receptors shown here come from a female donor with ankylosing spondylitis or in good health (not recorded which).

The rearrangement uses TRBV19 and TRBJ1-1; D is possibly TRBD1 (6 bases). V was cut by 0 bases and J by 8 bases, with 16 bases left in between. Per germline, CDR1 LNHDA and CDR2 SQIVND (reference sequence). This CDR3 contains 15 residues. In DNA form, the CDR3 reads TGTGCCAGTAGTATAGATGGGGGGGGGCCCTCAGAAGCTTTCTTT. Its translation: CASSIDGGGPSEAFF.

This clonotype was detected many times. The chain combines TRBV6-2 or TRBV6-3 with TRBJ1-4; D perhaps matches TRBD1 (6 bases). CDR3 length: 16 residues. V dropped 6 bases and J dropped 9 bases, with 23 bases sitting between them. Germline V CDR1 and CDR2: MNHEY, SVGEGT. The CDR3: CASSYPTTGLPKKLFF. For the CDR3, the DNA is TGTGCCAGCAGCTATCCAACTACAGGGCTTCCGAAAAAACTGTTTTTT.

This clonotype has at least ten counts. This chain uses TRBV13 with TRBJ2-2; 7 positions agree with TRBD1. V shed 7 bases and J 5 bases; nucleotides not matched to a gene: 10. The CDR3 sequence is 15 residues long. Germline V gives CDR1 PRHDT, CDR2 FYEKMQ (reference sequence). CDR3 DNA: TGTGCCAGCACCGGGGAAGGGGGCCGAACCGGGGAGCTGTTTTTT. Translated, it gives CASTGEGGRTGELFF.

This clonotype was picked up many times. This chain connects TRBV10-3 to TRBJ1-3; D is possibly TRBD1 (5 bases). The CDR3 loop spans 13 amino acids. Germline assignment: CDR1 ENHRY and CDR2 SYGVKD. Trimming left V 6 bases short and J 4 bases short, with 10 bases between. In nucleotides, the CDR3 is TGTGCCATCAGCCCTCGACAGGGAAACACCATATATTTT. It yields the protein CAISPRQGNTIYF.

This clonotype was seen at least ten times. V gene TRBV5-5 combines with J gene TRBJ1-6; D is perhaps TRBD1 (5 bases). Looked up from germline, CDR1 is SGHKS and CDR2 is YYEKEE (reference sequence). The germline V and J ends were trimmed by 6 bases and 14 bases, with 27 bases remaining between them. This CDR3 region has 16 residues. CDR3 residues: CASTPGTGTGEFALHF. The CDR3 bases are TGTGCCAGCACACCAGGGACCGGGACGGGGGAGTTTGCCCTCCACTTT.

Note on this clonotype: A read error may explain this, as a much larger clone is one base away. The chain links TRBV20-1 to TRBJ1-1; 7 bases agree with TRBD1. The CDR3 has 15 amino acids. CDR1 is DFQATT, CDR2 SNEGSKA, per germline (reference sequence). CDR3 DNA sequence: TGCTGTGCTGAGCCGGGACAGAGGGCTCGCACTGAAGCTTTCTTT. It is translated as CCAEPGQRARTEAFF.

This clonotype was observed at least ten times. The gene calls are TRBV7-2 and TRBJ2-5; TRBD2 matches 13 bases. With V trimmed by 1 base and J by 7 bases, 6 bases remained unmatched. The CDR3 is made up of 16 amino acids. CDR1 and CDR2 (germline): SGHTA, FQGNSA. The CDR3 spells CASSLGRTSGGATQYF. In nucleotides, the CDR3 is TGTGCCAGCAGCTTAGGAAGAACTAGCGGGGGGGCGACCCAGTACTTC.

In its sample, this clonotype was seen many times. The V call is TRBV5-6, the J call TRBJ2-5, with TRBD1 as a possible D gene (5 bases). The CDR3 is made up of 14 amino acids. The germline V gene has CDR1 SGHDT and CDR2 YYEEEE. Trimming stripped 2 bases from V and 5 bases from J, with 13 bases between. DNA of the CDR3: TGTGCCAGCAGCTTATTTCAGGGCGTGGAGACCCAGTACTTC. Its translation is CASSLFQGVETQYF.

This clonotype was picked up many times. The V and J genes are TRBV25-1 and TRBJ1-6, with D possibly being TRBD1 (5 bases). Germline V gene lookup returns CDR1 MGHDK and CDR2 SYGVNS. The CDR3 is made up of 14 amino acids. The V end lost 1 base, the J end lost 10 bases, and 11 bases lay between the germline ends. The CDR3 sequence is CASSELGGDSPLHF. The CDR3 nucleotides read TGTGCCAGCAGTGAATTGGGGGGAGACTCACCCCTCCACTTT.

Concerning this clonotype: It may be a read error: a sequence one base away is much more abundant. V gene TRBV21-1 combines with J gene TRBJ1-5. TRBV21-1 counts as a pseudogene. This CDR3 comprises 16 residues. The CDR3 DNA reads TGTGCCAGCAGCAAAGCTCAGGTTCCGAGCAATCAGCCCCAGCATTTT. As protein: CASSKAQVPSNQPQHF.

This clonotype appeared many times. The V and J genes are TRBV5-1 and TRBJ2-5; weak D call: TRBD2 (5 bases). The CDR3 sequence is 15 residues long. The germline V gene encodes CDR1 SGHRS and CDR2 YFSETQ. V lost 1 base to trimming and J lost 1 base, with 11 bases between them. CDR3 amino acids: CASSLLPGVQETQYF. Here the CDR3 DNA reads TGCGCCAGCAGCTTGCTACCCGGGGTCCAAGAGACCCAGTACTTC. Full variable domain (remainder filled in from reference TRBV5-1 and TRBJ2-5): KAGVTQTPRYLIKTRGQQVTLSCSPISGHRSVSWYQQTPGQGLQFLFEYFSETQRNKGNFPGRFSGRQFSNSRSEMNVSTLELGDSALYLCASSLLPGVQETQYFGPGTRLLVL.

The chain combines TRBV7-9 with TRBJ2-7; 7 bases line up with TRBD1. Germline CDR1 reads SEHNR; CDR2 reads FQNEAQ (reference sequence). J was trimmed by 2 bases and V by 3 bases; bases with no gene match: 7. The CDR3 spans 15 residues. The CDR3 loop is CASSFPGQPPYEQYF. The CDR3, as DNA: TGTGCCAGCAGCTTCCCGGGACAGCCACCCTACGAGCAGTACTTC.

This clonotype was observed many times. The chain employs TRBV5-5 and TRBJ1-3; TRBD1 is a possible D gene (6 bases). The CDR3 covers 13 residues. Germline V CDR1 and CDR2: SGHKS, YYEKEE (reference sequence). The germline V and J ends were trimmed by 7 bases and 0 bases, with 8 bases remaining between them. Written as DNA, the CDR3 is TGTGCCAGCCACAGGGCCTCTGGAAACACCATATATTTT. This gives the protein CASHRASGNTIYF.

This clonotype was detected many times. The chain couples TRBV7-6 to TRBJ1-1, with 7 bases matching TRBD1. The V segment lost 5 bases and the J segment 10 bases; nucleotides outside the gene matches: 10. Germline V CDR1 and CDR2: SGHVS, FNYEAQ. The CDR3 runs 13 residues. CDR3 coding DNA: TGTGCCAGCAGCCCGTTCCGGACAGGTGTAGCTTTCTTT. It codes for CASSPFRTGVAFF.

This clonotype showed up many times. The chain couples TRBV5-1 to TRBJ2-5; no reliable D call. V lost 2 bases and J 1 base, leaving 9 bases between the germline ends. CDR1 is SGHRS, CDR2 YFSETQ, per germline. The length of the CDR3 is 14 residues. The CDR3 DNA reads TGCGCCAGCAGCTTACATTCACGCCAAGAGACCCAGTACTTC. This gives the protein CASSLHSRQETQYF.

CDR3 in DNA: TGTGCCAGCAGCTTAATCGGGGGGGAGTACAATGAGCAGTTCTTC. It yields the protein CASSLIGGEYNEQFF. The chain links TRBV7-9 to TRBJ2-1; TRBD2 agrees at 8 bases. CDR1 and CDR2 from the germline V gene are SEHNR and FQNEAQ (reference sequence). The CDR3 is made up of 15 amino acids. V lost 2 bases and J lost 4; bases outside the gene matches: 4.

The sample holds many counts of this clonotype. CDR3 sequence (DNA): TGCAGTGCCCTAGACAGGCTGGGGGGGCCCCAGCATTTT. As protein: CSALDRLGGPQHF. The rearrangement links TRBV20-1 to TRBJ1-5; the D gene is possibly TRBD1 (6 bases). CDR1 and CDR2 (germline): DFQATT, SNEGSKA (reference sequence). Trimming shortened V by 6 bases and J by 9 bases, and 18 bases separated the two germline ends. The CDR3 has 13 amino acids.

The V and J genes are TRBV7-9 and TRBJ2-2, with D unresolved. The V gene's germline CDR1 is SEHNR and CDR2 FQNEAQ (reference sequence). V dropped 1 base and J dropped 5 bases, with 11 bases sitting between them. CDR3 length: 15 residues. The CDR3 bases are TGTGCCAGCAGCTTAGGCGTGGAAGGAACCGGGGAGCTGTTTTTT. Amino acid sequence: CASSLGVEGTGELFF.

This clonotype has at least ten counts. This chain uses TRBV12-3 or TRBV12-4 with TRBJ1-1; D may be TRBD1 (5 bases). V shed 5 bases and J shed 3 bases, with 16 bases lying between them. The CDR3 is 15 amino acids. This CDR3 is CASSPGDPSYTEAFF. CDR3 coding DNA: TGTGCCAGCAGTCCCGGGGACCCCAGCTACACTGAAGCTTTCTTT.

This clonotype came up many times. The chain combines TRBV5-6 with TRBJ2-7; TRBD1 is a possible D gene (6 bases). The CDR3 length is 13 residues. V dropped 7 bases and J dropped 1 base, with 12 bases sitting between them. Germline V gives CDR1 SGHDT, CDR2 YYEEEE. The CDR3 sequence: CASAVDRSYEQYV. CDR3 sequence (DNA): TGTGCCAGCGCGGTGGACAGATCCTACGAGCAGTACGTC.

This clonotype was seen only a few times. Just one base apart from a much larger clone, this may be a read error. The gene calls are TRBV18 and TRBJ2-1, with TRBD1 matching 8 bases. The junction had 7 bases not matched to a gene; V was cut back by 2 bases and J by 4 bases. The CDR3 has 16 amino acids. The germline V gene has CDR1 KGHSH and CDR2 LQKENI. The CDR3 loop reads CASSPTAGGTYNEQFF. CDR3 nucleotides: TGTGCCAGCTCACCAACGGCAGGGGGCACTTACAATGAGCAGTTCTTC.

This clonotype came up many times. The V call is TRBV5-1, the J call TRBJ1-4; TRBD1 agrees at 9 bases. The CDR3 extends over 19 amino acids. CDR1 is SGHRS and CDR2 is YFSETQ in the germline V gene. After removal of 0 bases from V and 5 bases from J, the junction contained 14 bases not matched to a gene. The CDR3 bases are TGCGCCAGCAGCTTGGCCAGTTTAAGGGACAGGGTCTCCAATGAAAAACTGTTTTTT. Residues: CASSLASLRDRVSNEKLFF.

This clonotype was seen ten or more times. The chain uses TRBV29-1 and TRBJ2-5; no clear D. Trimming pared 7 bases from V and 1 base from J, leaving 4 bases between. The CDR3 is 10 residues long. Germline-derived CDR1 and CDR2 are SQVTM and ANQGSEA. The CDR3 sequence is CSAAQETQYF. As DNA, the CDR3 is TGCAGCGCGGCCCAAGAGACCCAGTACTTC.